A single sample is the source of the 27 T cell receptor beta chains below, sequenced in a study of blood T cell repertoires in COVID-19. This table comes from immunoSEQ multiplex PCR, and its TCRdb copy is limited to in-frame clones, with some not included. The sample holds roughly 270,000 clones; about 82% are singletons and the top ten take approximately 5.1%. Sequences were obtained from peripheral blood. Every receptor here comes from a man aged 50-59 years with active or convalescent COVID-19.

The chain uses TRBV7-3 and TRBJ2-2; D is possibly TRBD2 (6 bases). Trimming shortened V by 6 bases and J by 5 bases, and 13 bases separated the two germline ends. In germline, CDR1 is SGHTA, CDR2 FQGTGA. CDR3 size: 14 residues. The CDR3 coding sequence is TGTGCCAGCAGTTTTACGAGCGGGACCGGGGAGCTGTTTTTT. Protein: CASSFTSGTGELFF.

The chain combines TRBV11-3 with TRBJ2-7; TRBD2 aligns across 8 bases. Germline V gene lookup returns CDR1 SGHNT and CDR2 YENEEA. The CDR3 extends over 16 amino acids. Trimming took 2 bases from V and 2 from J; bases not matched to a gene: 8. CDR3 in amino acids: CASSLLSGSVPYEQYF. CDR3 nucleotide sequence: TGTGCCAGCAGCTTACTAAGCGGGAGTGTCCCCTACGAGCAGTACTTC.

This chain links TRBV10-3 with TRBJ1-1, with 7 bases identical to TRBD1. CDR3 length equals 13 residues. Per the germline V gene, CDR1 is ENHRY and CDR2 is SYGVKD. V lost 7 bases to trimming and J lost 0 bases; unmatched junction nucleotides: 2. In DNA, the CDR3 is TGTGCCATCACTAGGGGGCTGAACACTGAAGCTTTCTTT. This sequence encodes CAITRGLNTEAFF.

This chain links TRBV5-1 with TRBJ1-1, with 9 bases that match TRBD1. Germline V CDR1 and CDR2: SGHRS, YFSETQ. This CDR3 has 18 amino acids. After removal of 0 bases from V and 3 bases from J, the junction contained 12 bases not matched to a gene. Here the CDR3 DNA reads TGCGCCAGCAGCTTGGCTAGACCAGGACAGGGGCGGGACACTGAAGCTTTCTTT. As protein: CASSLARPGQGRDTEAFF.

This clone was seen ten or more times. The chain is built from TRBV6-2 or TRBV6-3 and TRBJ1-2; no reliable D call. The V gene's germline CDR1 is MNHEY and CDR2 SVGEGT. V dropped 0 bases and J dropped 7 bases, with 18 bases sitting between them. CDR3 size: 16 residues. In DNA form, the CDR3 reads TGTGCCAGCAGTTACTCAGTGGGCGCCGCTTGGATTGGCTACACCTTC. This sequence encodes CASSYSVGAAWIGYTF.

The chain joins TRBV6-6 to TRBJ1-4; D might be TRBD1 (5 bases). The germline V gene encodes CDR1 MNHNY and CDR2 SVGAGI (reference sequence). The CDR3 is 15 residues long. V gave up 5 bases and J gave up 8 bases, with 18 bases separating them. The CDR3: CASSTITREGEKLFF. The CDR3 DNA reads as TGTGCCAGCAGTACTATCACCAGGGAAGGAGAAAAACTGTTTTTT.

In regard to this clone: Other nucleotide sequences from this sample produce the same CDR3. The V and J genes are TRBV9 and TRBJ1-5; perhaps TRBD1 as D (6 bases). The CDR3 contains 14 residues. Trimming pared 0 bases from V and 2 bases from J, leaving 6 bases between. Germline-derived CDR1 and CDR2 are SGDLS and YYNGEE. This CDR3 is CASSVAGGNQPQHF. CDR3 DNA: TGTGCCAGCAGCGTAGCAGGGGGCAATCAGCCCCAGCATTTT.

The chain uses TRBV28 and TRBJ2-7, with 10 nucleotides matching TRBD2. J was trimmed by 2 bases and V by 6 bases; bases with no gene match: 7. Per germline, CDR1 MDHEN and CDR2 SYDVKM. The CDR3 covers 15 residues. DNA of the CDR3: TGTGCCAGCAGCGAGGGACTAGCGTCAACCTACGAGCAGTACTTC. Its translation: CASSEGLASTYEQYF.

This clone has only a few counts. CDR3 residues: CASSLASRNEQFF. The CDR3 DNA sequence: TGTGCCAGCAGCTTGGCTAGCAGAAATGAGCAGTTCTTC. This sequence joins TRBV5-5 and TRBJ2-1; possible D gene TRBD2, 5 bases. The germline gives CDR1 SGHKS, CDR2 YYEKEE (reference sequence). Trimming stripped 0 bases from V and 7 bases from J, with 8 bases between. The CDR3 totals 13 residues. The full variable domain, with the rest looked up from reference TRBV5-5 and TRBJ2-1, is DAGVTQSPTHLIKTRGQQVTLRCSPISGHKSVSWYQQVLGQGPQFIFQYYEKEERGRGNFPDRFSARQFPNYSSELNVNALLLGDSALYLCASSLASRNEQFFGPGTRLTVL.

The chain joins TRBV28 to TRBJ2-7; D is ambiguous. Trimming removed 8 bases from V and 0 bases from J, with 11 bases in between. The CDR3 runs to 13 residues. The germline V gene encodes CDR1 MDHEN and CDR2 SYDVKM. CDR3 DNA sequence: TGTGCCAGCGGTTCTCTCAGCTCCTACGAGCAGTACTTC. Translation gives CASGSLSSYEQYF.

The chain joins TRBV4-1 to TRBJ2-7; TRBD2 matches at 11 bases. The V segment lost 0 bases and the J segment 3 bases; nucleotides outside the gene matches: 4. The CDR3 spans 16 residues. Germline CDR1 MGHRA, CDR2 YSYEKL. CDR3 in DNA: TGCGCCAGCAGCCAAGAGGACCTAGCGGGAGGCTACGAGCAGTACTTC. Its translation is CASSQEDLAGGYEQYF.

This clone turned up a few times. Other DNA sequences within the sample encode an identical CDR3. The chain couples TRBV9 to TRBJ2-1, with TRBD2 identical over 8 bases. The CDR3 contains 15 residues. CDR1 is SGDLS, CDR2 YYNGEE, per germline. V lost 0 bases to trimming and J lost 3 bases; unmatched junction nucleotides: 2. Written as DNA, the CDR3 is TGTGCCAGCAGCGTAGAACTAGCGGACTACAATGAGCAGTTCTTC. It codes for CASSVELADYNEQFF.

This clone was seen a single time. This rearrangement joins TRBV12-5 to TRBJ2-7; TRBD2 matches at 9 bases. V shed 0 bases and J 3 bases; nucleotides not matched to a gene: 18. Germline V gene data show CDR1 as LGHNT and CDR2 as FRNRAP. The CDR3 has 20 residues. CDR3 sequence (DNA): TGTGCTAGTGGTTTGGTACCCGACTTAGCGGGAGTCACCTTCTACTACGAGCAGTACTTC. It specifies CASGLVPDLAGVTFYYEQYF.

The table lists this clone with a few counts. V gene TRBV3-1 (or the pseudogene TRBV3-2) combines with J gene TRBJ2-1; 8 bases map to TRBD2. With V trimmed by 3 bases and J by 14 bases, 6 bases remained unmatched. CDR1 is LGHDT and CDR2 is YNNKEL in the germline V gene (reference sequence). This CDR3 contains 12 residues. This CDR3 is CASSHRLAIKFF. The CDR3 DNA follows: TGTGCCAGCAGCCACAGACTAGCGATCAAGTTCTTC.

This clone was observed once. The J gene is TRBJ2-2, the V gene TRBV6-5; maybe TRBD2 (5 bases). V was trimmed by 6 bases and J by 2 bases, leaving 10 bases between them. In germline, CDR1 is MNHEY, CDR2 SVGAGI. This CDR3 region has 14 residues. Here the CDR3 reads CASRPSSNTGELFF. The CDR3 region has the DNA TGTGCCAGCAGACCTAGCAGCAACACCGGGGAGCTGTTTTTT.

The chain employs TRBV12-3 or TRBV12-4 and TRBJ2-3, with a tentative D call TRBD2 (5 bases). Trimming took 6 bases from V and 4 from J, leaving 11 bases between them. This CDR3 is 13 amino acids long. The CDR3 DNA is TGTGCCAGCAGCCGCTCGGAGGCAGATACGCAGTATTTT. Protein sequence: CASSRSEADTQYF.

The chain uses TRBV25-1 and TRBJ2-5, with a weak D call TRBD2 (6 bases). Per germline, CDR1 MGHDK and CDR2 SYGVNS. This CDR3 has 15 amino acids. V lost 1 base, J lost 0 bases, and 9 bases lay in between. The CDR3 DNA reads as TGTGCCAGCAGTGAATCTCGCGGGAACCAAGAGACCCAGTACTTC. It codes for CASSESRGNQETQYF.

The chain is built from TRBV29-1 and TRBJ2-1, with 8 nucleotides matching TRBD2. The CDR3 has 15 amino acids. With V trimmed by 2 bases and J by 6 bases, 9 bases remained unmatched. Germline V lookup: CDR1 SQVTM, CDR2 ANQGSEA. DNA for the CDR3: TGCAGCGTTGAAAGGCGGGAGGCCACTATCAATGAGCAGTTCTTC. It encodes CSVERREATINEQFF.

V usage is TRBV7-9 and J usage is TRBJ2-1; TRBD1 aligns across 10 bases. The CDR3 has 15 residues. From germline, CDR1 is SEHNR and CDR2 FQNEAQ (reference sequence). After removal of 5 bases from V and 7 bases from J, the junction contained 8 bases not matched to a gene. The DNA of the CDR3 is TGTGCCAGCAGCCAAAAGGGACAGGGGATGAATGAGCAGTTCTTC. Translated: CASSQKGQGMNEQFF.

The genes are TRBV12-5 and TRBJ2-1, with D maybe TRBD2 (6 bases). The germline V and J ends were trimmed by 5 bases and 9 bases, with 23 bases remaining between them. This CDR3 spans 16 amino acids. Germline CDR1 is LGHNT and CDR2 is FRNRAP. The CDR3 sequence: CASGPPQGGGSSEQFF. The CDR3 DNA reads TGTGCTAGTGGTCCCCCCCAGGGCGGAGGGTCGAGTGAGCAGTTCTTC.

The gene calls are TRBV4-1 and TRBJ1-1, with D maybe TRBD1 (6 bases). The CDR3 length is 16 residues. Per germline, CDR1 MGHRA and CDR2 YSYEKL. V lost 2 bases and J lost 3, with 16 bases in between. In DNA form, the CDR3 reads TGCGCCAGCAGCCAATGGGGGCTTAATTCGGACACTGAAGCTTTCTTT. Translation: CASSQWGLNSDTEAFF.

This chain links TRBV18 with TRBJ2-2; 10 positions agree with TRBD2. CDR3 length: 16 residues. V was clipped by 3 bases and J by 6 bases; unmatched bases: 7. CDR1 and CDR2 (germline): KGHSH, LQKENI. Here the CDR3 reads CASSPFTSGISGELFF. Here the CDR3 DNA reads TGTGCCAGCTCACCCTTTACTAGCGGGATTTCCGGGGAGCTGTTTTTT.

The CDR3 sequence: CASSLEEAGPNEQFF. CDR3 coding DNA: TGCGCCAGCAGCTTGGAGGAAGCAGGGCCCAATGAGCAGTTCTTC. J is TRBJ2-1 and V is TRBV5-1; tentatively, D is TRBD1 (5 bases). Trimming left V 0 bases short and J 6 bases short, with 13 bases between. Germline CDR1 and CDR2: SGHRS and YFSETQ. The CDR3 length is 15 residues.

The chain employs TRBV4-1 and TRBJ1-1, with TRBD1 matching over 7 bases. This CDR3 is 13 amino acids long. Looked up from germline, CDR1 is MGHRA and CDR2 is YSYEKL. J gave up 7 bases and V 0 bases, and 2 bases lay outside the gene matches. CDR3 in DNA: TGCGCCAGCAGCCAAGACCGGGACAGTGAAGCTTTCTTT. Its protein is CASSQDRDSEAFF.

The chain carries TRBV5-1 and TRBJ2-2; TRBD2 matches at 14 bases. The CDR3 has 20 amino acids. V trimming: 2 bases; J trimming: 3 bases; junction bases outside the gene matches: 12. Germline CDR1 and CDR2: SGHRS and YFSETQ. The CDR3 nucleotides are TGCGCCAGCAGCTTCCGGCTGGGACTAGCGGGAGTAGGGTACACCGGGGAGCTGTTTTTT. This sequence encodes CASSFRLGLAGVGYTGELFF.

This chain links TRBV9 with TRBJ1-4; 7 bases are a match to TRBD1. CDR3 length: 14 residues. Per the germline V gene, CDR1 is SGDLS and CDR2 is YYNGEE. V shed 3 bases and J 7 bases; nucleotides not matched to a gene: 6. The CDR3 spells CASSGTGGGEKLFF. The CDR3 DNA reads TGTGCCAGCAGCGGGACAGGTGGGGGTGAAAAACTGTTTTTT.

The rearrangement joins TRBV15 to TRBJ1-4; TRBD1 is a possible D gene (6 bases). The CDR3 is made up of 16 amino acids. The V gene's germline CDR1 is LNHNV and CDR2 YYDKDF (reference sequence). V was cut by 3 bases and J by 5 bases, with 16 bases left in between. The CDR3: CATSRGWTALNEKLFF. CDR3 bases: TGTGCCACCAGCAGGGGGTGGACAGCTCTGAATGAAAAACTGTTTTTT.